The 17 T cell receptor beta chains in this list originate from one sample, sequenced in a study of control samples from healthy donors and cancer patients. The repertoire was sequenced with immunoSEQ multiplex PCR; TCRdb's copy has only in-frame clones and lacks some. This sample has 150,000 to 200,000 clones, with 88% found just once. The source material was blood. The receptors derive from a man aged 18-30 years in good health.

The chain joins TRBV6-5 to TRBJ2-7; no reliable D call. V lost 6 bases, J lost 3 bases, and 12 bases lay in between. Looked up from germline, CDR1 is MNHEY and CDR2 is SVGAGI. The CDR3 contains 13 residues. CDR3: CASRGPGDYEQYF. The CDR3 DNA follows: TGTGCCAGCAGAGGACCAGGAGACTACGAGCAGTACTTC.

The DNA for the CDR3 is TGTGCCTGGATGAGGGGGCTTCGAGAGACCCAGTACTTC. Translation gives CAWMRGLRETQYF. The rearrangement joins TRBV30 to TRBJ2-5; 7 bases fit TRBD1. With 4 bases clipped from V and 4 bases from J, the junction kept 6 bases outside the gene matches. The length of the CDR3 is 13 residues. CDR1 and CDR2 from the germline V gene are GTSNPN and SVGIG (reference sequence).

The sample holds one count of this clone. The chain joins TRBV6-5 to TRBJ2-2, with D perhaps matching TRBD1 (5 bases). V lost 0 bases to trimming and J lost 4 bases, with 6 bases between them. Germline loops: CDR1 MNHEY, CDR2 SVGAGI. The CDR3 sequence is 14 residues long. In nucleotides, the CDR3 is TGTGCCAGCAGTTACTCAGGGGTCACCGGGGAGCTGTTTTTT. Translating it yields CASSYSGVTGELFF.

The chain uses TRBV6-1 and TRBJ1-6; D is uncertain. The CDR3 spans 16 residues. The V gene's germline CDR1 is MNHNS and CDR2 SASEGT. Trimming took 4 bases from V and 7 from J, leaving 17 bases between them. The CDR3 DNA reads as TGTGCCAGCAGTGCCGAAATACCAACCCCCAATTCACCCCTCCACTTT. Amino acids: CASSAEIPTPNSPLHF.

The chain links TRBV9 to TRBJ2-3, with 15 bases that match TRBD2. This CDR3 is 16 amino acids long. J lost 4 bases, V lost 2 bases, and 2 bases had no gene match. In germline, CDR1 is SGDLS, CDR2 YYNGEE. The CDR3 region is CASSVRTSGGADTQYF. The DNA for the CDR3 is TGTGCCAGCAGCGTTAGGACTAGCGGGGGGGCAGATACGCAGTATTTT. The variable domain in full, completed from reference TRBV9 and TRBJ2-3, reads DSGVTQTPKHLITATGQRVTLRCSPRSGDLSVYWYQQSLDQGLQFLIQYYNGEERAKGNILERFSAQQFPDLHSELNLSSLELGDSALYFCASSVRTSGGADTQYFGPGTRLTVL.

J is TRBJ2-7 and V is TRBV15; D gene ambiguous. V lost 0 bases to trimming and J lost 4 bases, with 7 bases between them. Germline V lookup: CDR1 LNHNV, CDR2 YYDKDF (reference sequence). The CDR3 contains 13 residues. The CDR3 region is CATSRDRVYEQYF. The CDR3 coding sequence is TGTGCCACCAGCAGAGATCGGGTATACGAGCAGTACTTC.

V gene TRBV11-2 combines with J gene TRBJ2-3; D perhaps matches TRBD2 (7 bases). V dropped 3 bases and J dropped 4 bases, with 11 bases sitting between them. Germline V gene data show CDR1 as SGHAT and CDR2 as FQNNGV. There are 14 residues in the CDR3. The CDR3 coding sequence is TGTGCCAGCAGCTTGGGGGGGCCTTCAGATACGCAGTATTTT. Its protein product is CASSLGGPSDTQYF.

The genes are TRBV4-1 and TRBJ1-2; TRBD1 matches at 9 bases. The CDR3 covers 14 residues. The V gene's germline CDR1 is MGHRA and CDR2 YSYEKL. The J segment lost 9 bases and the V segment lost 1 base, leaving 6 bases of the junction unmatched. For the CDR3, the DNA is TGCGCCAGCAGCCAAGGCTGGGACAGGGATCGCTACACCTTC. Translating it yields CASSQGWDRDRYTF.

The gene calls are TRBV27 and TRBJ1-5, with D possibly being TRBD1 (5 bases). With 6 bases removed from V and 4 bases from J, the gap between germline ends came to 19 bases. This CDR3 has 16 residues. Germline V gene data show CDR1 as MNHEY and CDR2 as SMNVEV (reference sequence). CDR3 in DNA: TGTGCCAGCAGGTCTTCTTCCGGCAGGGAGAATCAGCCCCAGCATTTT. Translated, it gives CASRSSSGRENQPQHF.

The chain has TRBV9 and TRBJ1-2; the D is unclear. Per the germline V gene, CDR1 is SGDLS and CDR2 is YYNGEE. Trimming took off 3 bases at V and 0 bases at J, with 12 bases between the two ends. CDR3 length: 15 amino acids. The CDR3 DNA sequence: TGTGCCAGCAGCGGAGAACCCGGGCCTAACTATGGCTACACCTTC. Translation: CASSGEPGPNYGYTF.

The chain carries TRBV9 and TRBJ1-2, with TRBD1 matching 7 bases. Per the germline V gene, CDR1 is SGDLS and CDR2 is YYNGEE. The V and J ends lost 0 bases and 8 bases, in that order; junction bases with no gene match: 4. This CDR3 is 13 amino acids long. CDR3 sequence: CASSVGDRDGYTF. CDR3 DNA: TGTGCCAGCAGCGTAGGAGACAGGGACGGCTACACCTTC.

The V and J genes are TRBV7-2 and TRBJ2-7; tentatively, D is TRBD2 (5 bases). CDR3 length: 15 amino acids. CDR1 and CDR2 from the germline V gene are SGHTA and FQGNSA. Deletions cut 3 bases from V and 2 bases from J, with 14 bases between. The CDR3 DNA is TGTGCCAGCAGCTTTACGGGATACTTAACCTACGAGCAGTACTTC. This codes for CASSFTGYLTYEQYF.

The rearrangement links TRBV5-1 to TRBJ2-1; D gene uncertain. CDR3 length: 16 residues. Trimming left V 0 bases short and J 0 bases short, with 10 bases between. Germline V lookup: CDR1 SGHRS, CDR2 YFSETQ. The CDR3 DNA reads TGCGCCAGCAGCTTGGGACGGTTGAGCTCCTACAATGAGCAGTTCTTC. Its translation: CASSLGRLSSYNEQFF.

The chain has TRBV28 and TRBJ1-2; D gene ambiguous. The germline V gene encodes CDR1 MDHEN and CDR2 SYDVKM. Trimming removed 3 bases from V and 4 bases from J, with 9 bases in between. The CDR3 consists of 13 residues. CDR3: CASSLGTSYGYTF. CDR3 DNA: TGTGCCAGCAGTTTGGGCACGTCCTATGGCTACACCTTC.

V is TRBV6-1 and J is TRBJ1-2; D not resolved. The germline CDR1 and CDR2 sequences are MNHNS and SASEGT. The CDR3 is 13 amino acids. V lost 0 bases to trimming and J lost 4 bases, with 6 bases between them. CDR3 bases: TGTGCCAGCAGTGAAGCACTAATCTATGGCTACACCTTC. This gives the protein CASSEALIYGYTF.

The rearrangement links TRBV7-5 to TRBJ2-5; the table gives TRBD1 as D, unverified against the DNA. TRBV7-5 is a pseudogene locus. This CDR3 comprises 13 residues. The CDR3 region has the DNA TGTGTCAGAAATCAGGGGCGCCAAGAGACCCAGTACTTC. This codes for CVRNQGRQETQYF.

This chain connects TRBV27 to TRBJ2-2; the D gene is possibly TRBD2 (6 bases). The ends were cut back, 4 bases at V and 4 bases at J, with 13 bases in the middle. Germline assignment: CDR1 MNHEY and CDR2 SMNVEV (reference sequence). CDR3 length equals 15 residues. CDR3 in DNA: TGTGCCAGCAGTTCTAGCGTTGCGGGCACCGGGGAGCTGTTTTTT. Amino acids: CASSSSVAGTGELFF.